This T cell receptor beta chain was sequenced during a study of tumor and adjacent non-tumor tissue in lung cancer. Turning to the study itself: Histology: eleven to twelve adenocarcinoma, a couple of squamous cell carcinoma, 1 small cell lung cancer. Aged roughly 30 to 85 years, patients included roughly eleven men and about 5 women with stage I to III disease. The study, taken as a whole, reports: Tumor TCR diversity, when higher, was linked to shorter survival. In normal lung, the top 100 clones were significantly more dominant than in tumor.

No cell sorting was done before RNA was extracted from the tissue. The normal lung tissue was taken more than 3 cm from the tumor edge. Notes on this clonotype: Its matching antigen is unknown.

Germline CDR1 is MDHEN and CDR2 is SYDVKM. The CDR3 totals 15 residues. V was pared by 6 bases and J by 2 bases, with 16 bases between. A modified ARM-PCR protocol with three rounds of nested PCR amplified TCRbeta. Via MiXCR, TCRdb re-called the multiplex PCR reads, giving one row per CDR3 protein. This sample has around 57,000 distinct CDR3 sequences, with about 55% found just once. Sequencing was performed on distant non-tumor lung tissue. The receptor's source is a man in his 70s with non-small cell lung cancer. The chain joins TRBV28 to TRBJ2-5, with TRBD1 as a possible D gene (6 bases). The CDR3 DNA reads TGTGCCAGCAGATATCCGGGACACCCTCAAGAGACCCAGTACTTC. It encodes CASRYPGHPQETQYF.